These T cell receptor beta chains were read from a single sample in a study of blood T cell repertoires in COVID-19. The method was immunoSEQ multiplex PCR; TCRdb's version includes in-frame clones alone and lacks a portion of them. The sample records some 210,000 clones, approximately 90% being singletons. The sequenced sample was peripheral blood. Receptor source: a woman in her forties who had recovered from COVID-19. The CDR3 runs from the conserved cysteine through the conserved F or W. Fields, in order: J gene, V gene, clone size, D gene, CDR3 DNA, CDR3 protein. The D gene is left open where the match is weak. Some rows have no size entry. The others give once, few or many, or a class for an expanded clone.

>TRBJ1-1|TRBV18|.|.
TGTGCCAGCTCGAGAGGGGGAATCGGGAACACTGAAGCTTTCTTT
CASSRGGIGNTEAFF
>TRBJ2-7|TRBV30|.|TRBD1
TGTGCCTGGAGTGTTTCCCTCAGGGGGCTCTACGAGCAGTACTTC
CAWSVSLRGLYEQYF
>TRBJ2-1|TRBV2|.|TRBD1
TGTGCCAGCAGTGGTGGGACAGCCGGTCCTCAAGACTACAATGAGCAGTTCTTC
CASSGGTAGPQDYNEQFF
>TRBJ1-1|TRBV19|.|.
TGTGCCAGTAGCCCAGGGGTAACGGTCTCTGAAGCTTTCTTT
CASSPGVTVSEAFF
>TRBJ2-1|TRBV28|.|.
TGTGCCAGCCTTCACAATGAGCAGTTCTTC
CASLHNEQFF
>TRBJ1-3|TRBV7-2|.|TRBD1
TGTGCCAGCAGCCAAGGGACAGCCTCTGGAAACACCATATATTTT
CASSQGTASGNTIYF
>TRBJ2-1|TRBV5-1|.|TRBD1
TGCGCCAGCAGCCGGGCACAGGGGGGATACAATGAGCAGTTCTTC
CASSRAQGGYNEQFF
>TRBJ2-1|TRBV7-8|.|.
TGTGCCAGCAGCCCTAGTGGCTCCTACAATGAGCAGTTCTTC
CASSPSGSYNEQFF
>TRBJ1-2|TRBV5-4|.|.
TGTGCCAGCAGCTTGGGGGGCCTGATAGACTATGGCTACACCTTC
CASSLGGLIDYGYTF
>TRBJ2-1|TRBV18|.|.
TGTGCCAGCTCAAGGGTTGTAACTGCGGGACTGGGCAGGAATGAGCAGTTCTTC
CASSRVVTAGLGRNEQFF
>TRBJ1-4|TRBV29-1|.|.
TGCAGCGTGTCGAGGGGAGGGGGTGATGAAAAACTGTTTTTT
CSVSRGGGDEKLFF
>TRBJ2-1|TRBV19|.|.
TGTGCCAGTAGTACTCGGGAGTCCTCCTACAATGAGCAGTTCTTC
CASSTRESSYNEQFF
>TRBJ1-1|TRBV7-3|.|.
TGTGCCAGCAGCTCCGGGAGCAGTGAAGCTTTCTTT
CASSSGSSEAFF
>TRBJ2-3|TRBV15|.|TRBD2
TGTGCCACCAGCAGAGTAGGGACTAGCGGGAGAGATACGCAGTATTTT
CATSRVGTSGRDTQYF
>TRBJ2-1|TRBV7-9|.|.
TGTGCCAGCAGCCATTCAGGGGGGAATGAGCAGTTCTTC
CASSHSGGNEQFF
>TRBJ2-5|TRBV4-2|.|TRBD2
TGTGCCAGCAGCCAAGATACCCTAGCGGGAGGTCGCGATGAGACCCAGTACTTC
CASSQDTLAGGRDETQYF
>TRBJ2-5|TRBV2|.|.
TGTGCCAGCAAGAGTTACGAGACCCAGTACTTC
CASKSYETQYF
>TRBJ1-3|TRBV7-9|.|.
TGTGCCAGCAGCCCGGCGGGGGCTGGAAACACCATATATTTT
CASSPAGAGNTIYF
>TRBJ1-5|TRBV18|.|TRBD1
TGTGCCAGCTCACCACCGACAGGGTCAAGCAATCAGCCCCAGCATTTT
CASSPPTGSSNQPQHF
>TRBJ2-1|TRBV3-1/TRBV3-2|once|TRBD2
TGTGCCAGCAGCCTAGCGGGAGTTTTACAGTTCTTC
CASSLAGVLQFF
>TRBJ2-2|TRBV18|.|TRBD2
TGTGCCAGCTCGACTAGCGGGAACACCGGGGAGCTGTTTTTT
CASSTSGNTGELFF
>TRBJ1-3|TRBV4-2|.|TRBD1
TGTGCCAGCAGCCAAGGACAGGGGGTAAACACCATATATTTT
CASSQGQGVNTIYF
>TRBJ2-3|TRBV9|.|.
TGTGCCAGCAGCGTCGGGTCTTGGACAGATACGCAGTATTTT
CASSVGSWTDTQYF
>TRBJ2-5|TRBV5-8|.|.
TGTGCCAGCAACTTCAATACCCCGGGAGCGGAGACCCAGTACTTC
CASNFNTPGAETQYF
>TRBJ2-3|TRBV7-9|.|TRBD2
TGTGCCAGCAGCCCTAGACTAGCCCCAGATACGCAGTATTTT
CASSPRLAPDTQYF
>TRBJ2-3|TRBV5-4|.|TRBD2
TGTGCCAGCAGCACCGGGACTAGCGGGAGTAGAGGGGGAGATACGCAGTATTTT
CASSTGTSGSRGGDTQYF
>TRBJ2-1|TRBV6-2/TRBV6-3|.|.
TGTGCCAGCAGTTACTCGGGAGTCTACAATGAGCAGTTCTTC
CASSYSGVYNEQFF
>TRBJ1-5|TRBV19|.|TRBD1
TGTGCCAGTAGTATTCTTTCGGGACAGCGGAATCAGCCCCAGCATTTT
CASSILSGQRNQPQHF
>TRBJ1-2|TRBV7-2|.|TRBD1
TGTGCCAGCAGCGGACAGACAGGGGGAGATCACTATGGCTACACCTTC
CASSGQTGGDHYGYTF
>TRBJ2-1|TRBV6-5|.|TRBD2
TGTGCCAGCAGTTCCGAAGGAGCGGGAGGGCCCAGAGAGCAGTTCTTC
CASSSEGAGGPREQFF
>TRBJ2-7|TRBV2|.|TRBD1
TGTGCCAGCAGAGAGGGGGCCAGGGCTACCTACGAGCAGTACTTC
CASREGARATYEQYF
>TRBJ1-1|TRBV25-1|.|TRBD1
TGTGCCAGCAGTGGGTACAGGGGAAACACTGAAGCTTTCTTT
CASSGYRGNTEAFF
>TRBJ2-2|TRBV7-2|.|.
TGTGCCAGCAGCTTCGTAGACACCGGGGAGCTGTTTTTT
CASSFVDTGELFF
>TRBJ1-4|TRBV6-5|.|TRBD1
TGTGCCAGCAGTCTTGACAGGGACGTGAGAAAACTGTTTTTT
CASSLDRDVRKLFF
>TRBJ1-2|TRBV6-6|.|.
TGTGCCAGCACTTCGACTCGGGAGGACTATGGCTACACCTTC
CASTSTREDYGYTF
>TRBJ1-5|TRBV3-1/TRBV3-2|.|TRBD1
TGTGCCAGCAGCCAAGGGACAGGGGGCTTTGAGCCCCAGCATTTT
CASSQGTGGFEPQHF
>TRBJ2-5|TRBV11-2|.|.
TGTGCCAGCAGCTTAGATCTCCCAGAGACCCAGTACTTC
CASSLDLPETQYF
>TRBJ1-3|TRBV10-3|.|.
TGTGCCATCAGTGACGGGGTAAACACCATATATTTT
CAISDGVNTIYF
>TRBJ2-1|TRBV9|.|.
TGTGCCAGCAGCGTAGTAGGTAGCTTCCATGAGCAGTTCTTC
CASSVVGSFHEQFF
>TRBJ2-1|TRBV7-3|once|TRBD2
TGTGCCAGCAGCTTACGGCTAGCGGGAGAAAAGTTCTTC
CASSLRLAGEKFF
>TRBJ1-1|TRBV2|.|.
TGTGCCAGCAGTGATTCGCAGATGAACACTGAAGCTTTCTTT
CASSDSQMNTEAFF
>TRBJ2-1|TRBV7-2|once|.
TGTGCCAGCAGCACGACAGTGTATGAGCAGTTCTTC
CASSTTVYEQFF
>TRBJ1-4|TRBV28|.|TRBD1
TGTGCCAGCGGACAACAGGGGGCGGGTAATGAAAAACTGTTTTTT
CASGQQGAGNEKLFF
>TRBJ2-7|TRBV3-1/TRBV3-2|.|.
TGTGCCAGCAGCCAGGCTAGATTTCACGAGCAGTACTTC
CASSQARFHEQYF
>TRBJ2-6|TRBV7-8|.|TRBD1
TGTGCCAGCAGCTTTAACCAGGGGGCACTTTCCTTCTCTGGGGCCAACGTCCTGACTTTC
CASSFNQGALSFSGANVLTF
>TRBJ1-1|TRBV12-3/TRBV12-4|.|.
TGTGCCAGCAGTAGGTTCGGGGGCACTGAAGCTTTCTTT
CASSRFGGTEAFF
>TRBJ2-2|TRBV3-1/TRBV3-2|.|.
TGTGCCAGGATAAGGGGGGGACCCAAAAGCACCGGGGAGCTGTTTTTT
CARIRGGPKSTGELFF
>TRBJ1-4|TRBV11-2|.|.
TGTGCCAGCAGTTTGTCTGACGGGGGGTGGGAAAAACTGTTTTTT
CASSLSDGGWEKLFF
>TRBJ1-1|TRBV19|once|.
TGTGCCAGTAGTGGTAGGGAGACTGAAGCTTTCTTT
CASSGRETEAFF
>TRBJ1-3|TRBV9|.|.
TGTGCCAGCAGCGTAGAAGGGCAGGGAACAAACACCATATATTTT
CASSVEGQGTNTIYF